This TCR beta chain was obtained from a study of blood T cell repertoires in COVID-19. The germline V gene encodes CDR1 SGHTA and CDR2 FQGNSA. J was trimmed by 5 bases and V by 5 bases; bases with no gene match: 4. The CDR3 runs 13 residues. Assay: immunoSEQ multiplex PCR; the TCRdb copy retains only in-frame clones and omits some. The data show more than 200,000 clones, roughly 82% seen once. Sample: peripheral blood. The rearrangement links TRBV7-2 to TRBJ1-1; 8 bases agree with TRBD1. The TCR was taken from a woman in her thirties or forties who had recovered from COVID-19. The CDR3 DNA sequence: TGTGCCAGCAGCAGGCACAGGGGGACTGAAGCTTTCTTT. It codes for CASSRHRGTEAFF.